This note documents a single T cell receptor (beta chain) sequence. Germline values: CDR1 SGHNT, CDR2 YYREEE (reference sequence). Deletions cut 3 bases from V and 2 bases from J, with 12 bases between. The CDR3 contains 15 residues. This sample was included in a study of shared clonotypes between healthy human individuals. The data were produced by immunoSEQ multiplex PCR, yet TCRdb's version contains in-frame clones alone and is incomplete. The data show about 2.4 million clones, with roughly 93% seen just once and 0.35% to 0.45% held by the top ten. Sequencing was performed on naive CD4+ T cells from PBMCs. Subset here: CD45RA+ positively selected. The receptor was isolated from a young man in good health. Some clones in this sample may be carry-over from other donors' samples. The gene calls are TRBV5-4 and TRBJ1-3, with a weak D call TRBD1 (6 bases). The CDR3 protein is CASSSAQGAGNTIYF. The CDR3 region has the DNA TGTGCCAGCAGCTCGGCACAGGGAGCTGGAAACACCATATATTTT.